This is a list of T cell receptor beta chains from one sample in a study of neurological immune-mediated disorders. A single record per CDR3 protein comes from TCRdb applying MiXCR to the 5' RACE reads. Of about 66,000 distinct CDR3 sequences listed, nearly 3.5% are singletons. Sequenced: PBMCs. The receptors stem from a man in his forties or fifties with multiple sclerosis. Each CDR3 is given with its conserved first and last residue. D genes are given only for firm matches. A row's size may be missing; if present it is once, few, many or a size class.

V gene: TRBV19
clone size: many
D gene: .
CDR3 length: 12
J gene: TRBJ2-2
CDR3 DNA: TGTGCCAGTAGCCCGAGAGGCGGGGAGCTGTTTTTT
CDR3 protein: CASSPRGGELFF

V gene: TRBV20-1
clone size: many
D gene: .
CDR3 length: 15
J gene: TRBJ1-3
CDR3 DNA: TGCAGTGCTAGAAAAGGACCGAACTCTGGAAACACCATATATTTT
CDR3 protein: CSARKGPNSGNTIYF

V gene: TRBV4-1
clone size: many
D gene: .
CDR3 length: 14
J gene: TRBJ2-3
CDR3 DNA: TGCGCCAGCAGCCAAGATTCGGGCGGAGATACGCAGTATTTT
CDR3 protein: CASSQDSGGDTQYF

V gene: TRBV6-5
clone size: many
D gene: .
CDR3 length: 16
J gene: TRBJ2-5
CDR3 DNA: TGTGCCAGCAGCCCGTCAGAGGCTACGAGATTAGGGACCCAGTACTTC
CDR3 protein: CASSPSEATRLGTQYF

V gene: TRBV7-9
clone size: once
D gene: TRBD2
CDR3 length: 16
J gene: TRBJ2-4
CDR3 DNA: TGTGCCAGCAGCAAGGGACGGGGGACTAGCGGTTACATTCAGTACTTC
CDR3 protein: CASSKGRGTSGYIQYF

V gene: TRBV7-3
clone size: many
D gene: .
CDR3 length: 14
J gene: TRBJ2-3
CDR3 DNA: TGTGCCAGCAGCGAACTAGCTGGAGGTTATACGCAGTATTTT
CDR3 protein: CASSELAGGYTQYF

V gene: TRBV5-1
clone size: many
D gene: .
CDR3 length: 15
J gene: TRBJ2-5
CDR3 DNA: TGCGCCAGCAGCTTGGAAGTCCTATCCCAAGAGACCCAGTACTTC
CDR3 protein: CASSLEVLSQETQYF

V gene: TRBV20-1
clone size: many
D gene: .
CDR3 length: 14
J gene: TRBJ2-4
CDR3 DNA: TGCAGTGCTTCAGGGGATGGGGCCAAAAACATTCAGTACTTC
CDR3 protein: CSASGDGAKNIQYF

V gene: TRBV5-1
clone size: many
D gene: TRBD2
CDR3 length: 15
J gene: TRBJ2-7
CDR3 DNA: TGCGCCAGCAGCTTGGCTAGCGGGAGTATCTACGAGCAGTACTTC
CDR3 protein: CASSLASGSIYEQYF

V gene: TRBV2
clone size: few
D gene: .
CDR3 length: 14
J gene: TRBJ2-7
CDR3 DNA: TGTGCCAGCAGTGAGGACAGCGTCTCCTACGAGCAGTACTTC
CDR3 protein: CASSEDSVSYEQYF

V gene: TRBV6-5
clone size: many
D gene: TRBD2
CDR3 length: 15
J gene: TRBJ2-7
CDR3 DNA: TGTGCCAGCAGTTACTCCCGGACTAGCTCCTACGAGCAGTACTTC
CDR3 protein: CASSYSRTSSYEQYF

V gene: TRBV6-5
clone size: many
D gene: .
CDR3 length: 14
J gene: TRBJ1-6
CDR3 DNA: TGTGCCAGCAGTTACACCCGACAGAATTCACCCCTCCACTTT
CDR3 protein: CASSYTRQNSPLHF

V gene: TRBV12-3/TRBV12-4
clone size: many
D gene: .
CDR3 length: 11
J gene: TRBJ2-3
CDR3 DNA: TGTGCCAGCAGTTTAGTAGATACGCAGTATTTT
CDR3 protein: CASSLVDTQYF

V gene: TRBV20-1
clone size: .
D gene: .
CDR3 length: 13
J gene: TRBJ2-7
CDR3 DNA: TGCAGTGTAAGGAGGCAGAGCTCCTACGAGCAGTACTTC
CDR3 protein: CSVRRQSSYEQYF

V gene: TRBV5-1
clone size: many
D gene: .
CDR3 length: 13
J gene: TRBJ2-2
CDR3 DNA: TGCGCCAGCAGCCCGGTCTTGGACGGGGAGCTGTTTTTT
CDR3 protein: CASSPVLDGELFF

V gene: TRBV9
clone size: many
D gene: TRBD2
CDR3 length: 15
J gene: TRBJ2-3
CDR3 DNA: TGTGCCAGCAGCCCGTCACCGGGAGGGGCAGATACGCAGTATTTT
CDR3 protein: CASSPSPGGADTQYF

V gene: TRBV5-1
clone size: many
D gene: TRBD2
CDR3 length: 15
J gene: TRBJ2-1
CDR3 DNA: TGCGCCAGCAGCTTGTATAGCGGGCCCTACAATGAGCAGTTCTTC
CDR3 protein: CASSLYSGPYNEQFF

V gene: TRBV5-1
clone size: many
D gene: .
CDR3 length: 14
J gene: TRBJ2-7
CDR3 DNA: TGCGCCAGCAGCTTGGCCCTCGGCACCTACGAGCAGTACTTC
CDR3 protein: CASSLALGTYEQYF

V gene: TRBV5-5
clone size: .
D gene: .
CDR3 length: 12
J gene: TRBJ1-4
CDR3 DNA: TGTGACAGCAGCACGCTGGACAGAAAACTGTTTTTT
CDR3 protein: CDSSTLDRKLFF

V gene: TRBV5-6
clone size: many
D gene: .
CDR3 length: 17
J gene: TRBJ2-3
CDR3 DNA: TGTGCCAGCAGCTTGGCAGGGCAGGCTAGCAGCACAGATACGCAGTATTTT
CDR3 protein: CASSLAGQASSTDTQYF

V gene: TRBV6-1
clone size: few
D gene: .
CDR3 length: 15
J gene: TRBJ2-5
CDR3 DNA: TGTGCCAGTCTGGGGGCGGGAGTACTAGAAGAGACCCAGTACTTC
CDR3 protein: CASLGAGVLEETQYF

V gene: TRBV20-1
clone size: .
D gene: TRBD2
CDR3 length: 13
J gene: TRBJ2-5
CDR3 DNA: TGCAGTGCTCCTAGCGGGAGGGAAGAGACCCAGTACTTC
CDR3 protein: CSAPSGREETQYF

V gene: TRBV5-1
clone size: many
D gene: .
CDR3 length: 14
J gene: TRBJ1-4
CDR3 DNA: TGCGCCAGCAGCTTGGGAGGGGCTAATGAAAAACTGTTTTTT
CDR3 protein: CASSLGGANEKLFF

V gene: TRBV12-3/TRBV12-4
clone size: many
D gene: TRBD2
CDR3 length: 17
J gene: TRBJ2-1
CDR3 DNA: TGTGCCAGCAGTTTAGCCGTACTAGCGGGAGGGCCCAATGAGCAGTTCTTC
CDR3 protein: CASSLAVLAGGPNEQFF

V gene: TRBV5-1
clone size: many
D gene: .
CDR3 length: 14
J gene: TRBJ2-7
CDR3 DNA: TGCGCCAGCAGCTTCCAAATTCAGGGGGGCGAGCAGTACTTC
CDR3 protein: CASSFQIQGGEQYF

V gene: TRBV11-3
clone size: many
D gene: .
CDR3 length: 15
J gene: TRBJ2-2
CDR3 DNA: TGTGCCAGCAGCCCGGACAGCGTACGGACCGGGGAGCTGTTTTTT
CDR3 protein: CASSPDSVRTGELFF

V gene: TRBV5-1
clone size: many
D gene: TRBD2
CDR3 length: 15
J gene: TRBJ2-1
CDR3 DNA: TGCGCCAGCAGCTTGGCCCTAGCGGGAGGCAATGAGCAGTTCTTC
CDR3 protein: CASSLALAGGNEQFF

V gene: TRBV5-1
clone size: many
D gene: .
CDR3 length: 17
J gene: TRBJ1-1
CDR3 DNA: TGCGCCAGCAGCTCCGTCGGTCTTGGGGGCGAGGACACTGAAGCTTTCTTT
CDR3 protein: CASSSVGLGGEDTEAFF

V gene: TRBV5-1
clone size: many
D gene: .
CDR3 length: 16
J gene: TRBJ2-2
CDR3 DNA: TGCGCCAGCAGCTTGGGGGTCTTGGGAAACACCGGGGAGCTGTTTTTT
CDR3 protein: CASSLGVLGNTGELFF

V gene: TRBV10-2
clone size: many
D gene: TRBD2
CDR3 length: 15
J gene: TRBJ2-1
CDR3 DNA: TGCGCCAGCAGTCTTGCGGGGGGGCCTAACAATGAGCAGTTCTTC
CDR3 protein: CASSLAGGPNNEQFF

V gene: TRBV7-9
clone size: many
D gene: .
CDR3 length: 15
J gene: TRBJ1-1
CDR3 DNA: TGTGCCAGCAGCTTAGAACGGGAGGGGAACACTGAAGCTTTCTTT
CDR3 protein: CASSLEREGNTEAFF

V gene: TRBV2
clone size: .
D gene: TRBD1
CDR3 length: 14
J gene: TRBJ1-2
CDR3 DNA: TGTGCCAGCAGGCGGACAGGCTCCAACTATGGCTACACCTTC
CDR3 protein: CASRRTGSNYGYTF

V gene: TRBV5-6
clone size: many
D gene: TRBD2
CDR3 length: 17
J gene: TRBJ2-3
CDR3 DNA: TGTGCCAGCAGCTTCCAGACTAGCGGGAGTAGCACAGATACGCAGTATTTT
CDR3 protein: CASSFQTSGSSTDTQYF

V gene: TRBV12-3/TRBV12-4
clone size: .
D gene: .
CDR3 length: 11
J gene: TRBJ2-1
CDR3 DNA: TGTGCCAGCAGTCCCAGCAATGAGCAGTTCTTC
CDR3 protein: CASSPSNEQFF

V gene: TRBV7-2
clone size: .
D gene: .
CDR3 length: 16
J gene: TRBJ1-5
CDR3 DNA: TGTGCCAGCAGCTTAGCGGCGGCAGCGGGCAATAAGACCCAGAATTTT
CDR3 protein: CASSLAAAAGNKTQNF

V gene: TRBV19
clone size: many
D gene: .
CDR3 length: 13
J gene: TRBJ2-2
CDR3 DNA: TGTGCCAGTAGTGGACCGAACACCGGGGAGCTGTTTTTT
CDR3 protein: CASSGPNTGELFF

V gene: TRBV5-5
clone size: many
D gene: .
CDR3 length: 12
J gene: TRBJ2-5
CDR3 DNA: TGTGCCAGCAGCTTGGTTTTGGAGACCCAGTACTTC
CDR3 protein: CASSLVLETQYF

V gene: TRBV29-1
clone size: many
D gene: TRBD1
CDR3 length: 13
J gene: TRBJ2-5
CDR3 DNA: TGCAGCGTTGGGACAGGGAGAGGAGAGACCCAGTACTTC
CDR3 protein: CSVGTGRGETQYF

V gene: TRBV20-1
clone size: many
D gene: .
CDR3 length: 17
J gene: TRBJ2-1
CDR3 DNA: TGCAGTGCTAGAGATCTACGACCCCTGGGCTCCTACAATGAGCAGTTCTTC
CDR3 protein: CSARDLRPLGSYNEQFF

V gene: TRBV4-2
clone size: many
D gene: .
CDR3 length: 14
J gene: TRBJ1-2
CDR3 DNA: TGTGCCAGCAGCCAAGCGGAAGCTAACTATGGCTACACCTTC
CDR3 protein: CASSQAEANYGYTF

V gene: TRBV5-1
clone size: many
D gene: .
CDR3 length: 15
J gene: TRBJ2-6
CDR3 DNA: TGCGCCAGCAGCTTGATAGCGACTGGGGCCAACGTCCTGACTTTC
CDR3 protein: CASSLIATGANVLTF

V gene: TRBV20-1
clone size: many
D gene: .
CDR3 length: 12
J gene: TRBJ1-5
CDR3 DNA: TGCAGTGCTAGAGATCAGAATCAGCCCCAGCATTTT
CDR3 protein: CSARDQNQPQHF

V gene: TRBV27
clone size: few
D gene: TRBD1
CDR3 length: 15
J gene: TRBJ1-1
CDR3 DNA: TGTGCCAGCAGACCACCGGGACAGGGCCGCACTGAAGCTTTCTTT
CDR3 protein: CASRPPGQGRTEAFF

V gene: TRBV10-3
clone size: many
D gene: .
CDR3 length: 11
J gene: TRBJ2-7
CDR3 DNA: TGTGCCATCAGTGAGGCCCTCGAGCAGTACTTC
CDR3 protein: CAISEALEQYF

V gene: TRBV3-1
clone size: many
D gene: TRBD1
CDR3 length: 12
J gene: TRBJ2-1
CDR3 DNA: TGTGCCAGCAGCCCCCGGGACAGGCAGCAGTTCTTC
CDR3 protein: CASSPRDRQQFF

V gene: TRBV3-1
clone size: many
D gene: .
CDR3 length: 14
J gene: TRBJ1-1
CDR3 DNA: TGTGCCAGCAGCCAAGTGGAGGGGAACACTGAAGCTTTCTTT
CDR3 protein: CASSQVEGNTEAFF

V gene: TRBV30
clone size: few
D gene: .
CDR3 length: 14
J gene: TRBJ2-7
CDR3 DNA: TGTGCCTGGAGGGGATTACAGGTGGGCTACGAGCAGTACTTC
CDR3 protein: CAWRGLQVGYEQYF